Only one count was recorded for the clone carrying this TCR beta chain. This specimen belongs to a study of shared clonotypes between healthy human individuals. The CDR3 has 14 amino acids. Looked up from germline, CDR1 is MDHEN and CDR2 is SYDVKM. Trimming shortened V by 3 bases and J by 1 base, and 9 bases separated the two germline ends. Sequencing was performed with immunoSEQ multiplex PCR; in TCRdb, only in-frame clones are kept and a portion is missing. The sample has 550,000 to 700,000 clones, about three quarters seen once. The specimen was memory CD4+ T cells sorted from blood. The subset was: CD45RA-negative fraction. This TCR was recovered from a woman aged 30 to 39 in good health. The chain recombines TRBV28 with TRBJ1-1, with D unclear. CDR3 residues: CASSLSRRNTEAFF. Written as DNA, the CDR3 is TGTGCCAGCAGTTTGTCCAGAAGGAACACTGAAGCTTTCTTT. The variable domain in full, with the rest retrieved from reference TRBV28 and TRBJ1-1, is DVKVTQSSRYLVKRTGEKVFLECVQDMDHENMFWYRQDPGLGLRLIYFSYDVKMKEKGDIPEGYSVSREKKERFSLILESASTNQTSMYLCASSLSRRNTEAFFGQGTRLTVV.